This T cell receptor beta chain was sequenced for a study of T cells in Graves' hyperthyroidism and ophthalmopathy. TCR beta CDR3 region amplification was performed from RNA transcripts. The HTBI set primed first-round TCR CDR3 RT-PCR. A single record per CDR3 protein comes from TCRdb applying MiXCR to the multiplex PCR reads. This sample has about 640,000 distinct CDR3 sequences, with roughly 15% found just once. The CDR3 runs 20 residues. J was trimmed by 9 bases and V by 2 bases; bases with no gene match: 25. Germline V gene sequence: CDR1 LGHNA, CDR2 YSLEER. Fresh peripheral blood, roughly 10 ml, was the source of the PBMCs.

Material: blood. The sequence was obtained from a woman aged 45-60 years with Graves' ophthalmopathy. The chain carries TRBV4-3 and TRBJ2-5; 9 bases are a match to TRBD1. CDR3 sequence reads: CASSQWRGTAGQGPQVAQYF. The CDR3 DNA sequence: TGCGCCAGCAGCCAATGGAGGGGAACGGCGGGACAGGGTCCTCAGGTGGCCCAGTACTTC.